This passage covers 30 T cell receptor beta chains from one sample sequenced in a study of cytomegalovirus exposure and HLA in healthy donors. Amplification used 60 Vbeta primers and 13 Jbeta primers. Produced via immunoSEQ multiplex PCR; TCRdb's table is partial and in-frame only. The top ten hold around 15% of the sample, which has 100,000 to 120,000 clones, 76% seen once. The material sequenced was PBMCs. The receptors come from a man younger than 40 in good health and CMV-seropositive.

The CDR3 nucleotides are TGTGCCTGGAGTTCGGCAGGGGGCTTTGAGACCCAGTACTTC. This gives the protein CAWSSAGGFETQYF. The V gene is TRBV30, the J gene TRBJ2-5; TRBD1 aligns across 8 bases. The CDR3 runs 14 residues. Germline values: CDR1 GTSNPN, CDR2 SVGIG (reference sequence). Trimming at V came to 2 bases and at J to 5 bases, leaving 7 bases not matched to a gene. The complete variable domain, with remaining parts taken from reference TRBV30 and TRBJ2-5, reads SQTIHQWPATLVQPVGSPLSLECTVEGTSNPNLYWYRQAAGRGLQLLFYSVGIGQISSEVPQNLSASRPQDRQFILSSKKLLLSDSGFYLCAWSSAGGFETQYFGPGTRLLVL.

For this clone: At one end, the junction sequence differs from germline, possibly due to a read error. The rearrangement uses TRBV7-9 and TRBJ2-5, with TRBD2 matching 12 bases. The germline CDR1 and CDR2 sequences are SEHNR and FQNEAQ (reference sequence). The CDR3 extends over 16 amino acids. The CDR3 DNA reads as TGTTCCAGCGGAGAGAGACTAGCGGGGGTCATACAGACCCAGTACTTC. It is translated as CSSGERLAGVIQTQYF.

The chain recombines TRBV5-6 with TRBJ1-2, with 8 nucleotides matching TRBD1. V lost 6 bases to trimming and J lost 3 bases; unmatched junction nucleotides: 7. Germline CDR1 and CDR2: SGHDT and YYEEEE. CDR3 size: 14 residues. CDR3 sequence (DNA): TGTGCCAGCACCCTACAGGGGGTATACTATGGCTACACCTTC. Translation gives CASTLQGVYYGYTF.

V usage is TRBV19 and J usage is TRBJ2-1; weak D call: TRBD1 (8 bases). Germline CDR1 reads LNHDA; CDR2 reads SQIVND (reference sequence). This CDR3 spans 18 amino acids. Deletions cut 1 base from V and 7 bases from J, with 23 bases between. Here the CDR3 DNA reads TGTGCCAGTAGTATAGGAGGGGGGGGCAGGGGGCGACGGAATGAGCAGTTCTTC. Translating gives CASSIGGGGRGRRNEQFF. Complete variable domain (other parts from reference TRBV19 and TRBJ2-1): DGGITQSPKYLFRKEGQNVTLSCEQNLNHDAMYWYRQDPGQGLRLIYYSQIVNDFQKGDIAEGYSVSREKKESFPLTVTSAQKNPTAFYLCASSIGGGGRGRRNEQFFGPGTRLTVL.

This chain links TRBV28 with TRBJ2-4; 7 bases fit TRBD1. The ends lost 3 bases at V and 1 base at J; junction bases unmatched: 6. The CDR3 covers 16 residues. Germline CDR1 and CDR2: MDHEN and SYDVKM. DNA for the CDR3: TGTGCCAGCAGTTTCAGGACAGGCAGGGCCAAAAACATTCAGTACTTC. As protein: CASSFRTGRAKNIQYF.

CDR3 nucleotides: TGCGCCAGCAGCCAAGGAGGGATTGGGAGGGGAGAGACCCAGTACTTC. Translated: CASSQGGIGRGETQYF. This chain connects TRBV4-3 to TRBJ2-5; 7 bases line up with TRBD2. The CDR3 is 16 amino acids. Per the germline V gene, CDR1 is LGHNA and CDR2 is YSLEER. Losses at the gene ends were 1 base for V and 4 bases for J; bases not matched to a gene: 9.

The CDR3 DNA reads TGTGCCAGTAGTATGGAGGGGAATCAGCCCCAGCATTTT. Translated, it gives CASSMEGNQPQHF. The chain uses TRBV19 and TRBJ1-5; tentative D call: TRBD1 (5 bases). There are 13 residues in the CDR3. Germline assignment: CDR1 LNHDA and CDR2 SQIVND (reference sequence). V was cut by 3 bases and J by 4 bases, with 7 bases left in between.

The chain links TRBV9 to TRBJ1-2; no clear D gene. Germline V lookup: CDR1 SGDLS, CDR2 YYNGEE. V was pared by 0 bases and J by 4 bases, with 7 bases between. This CDR3 contains 13 residues. The CDR3 is CASSVEGSYGYTF. CDR3 in DNA: TGTGCCAGCAGCGTAGAAGGGAGCTATGGCTACACCTTC.

The chain carries TRBV27 and TRBJ2-6, with 9 bases aligning to TRBD1. Germline values: CDR1 MNHEY, CDR2 SMNVEV (reference sequence). With V trimmed by 4 bases and J by 0 bases, 4 bases remained unmatched. The CDR3 sequence is 17 residues long. CDR3: CASSSGQGLSGANVLTF. CDR3 sequence (DNA): TGTGCCAGCAGTTCGGGACAGGGCCTCTCTGGGGCCAACGTCCTGACTTTC.

The chain links TRBV2 to TRBJ1-5, with 12 nucleotides matching TRBD1. V lost 2 bases and J lost 7; bases outside the gene matches: 9. There are 17 residues in the CDR3. Germline V gene data show CDR1 as SNHLY and CDR2 as FYNNEI. DNA for the CDR3: TGTGCCAGCAGTGAATTGGGGACAGGGGGCGCCGACCAGCCCCAGCATTTT. Its protein product is CASSELGTGGADQPQHF.

This chain connects TRBV7-2 to TRBJ2-3; the match to TRBD2 covers 8 bases. The J segment lost 6 bases and the V segment lost 5 bases, leaving 13 bases of the junction unmatched. Germline V gene sequence: CDR1 SGHTA, CDR2 FQGNSA. The CDR3 is 16 residues long. The CDR3 protein is CASSAPGTTGGDTQYF. The CDR3 bases are TGTGCCAGCAGCGCCCCCGGGACTACGGGAGGGGATACGCAGTATTTT.

V and J are TRBV4-2 and TRBJ2-7; TRBD1 matches 8 bases. The CDR3 has 19 residues. V was pared by 0 bases and J by 3 bases, with 16 bases of the junction left unmatched. Per the germline V gene, CDR1 is LGHNA and CDR2 is YNFKEQ. The CDR3 DNA reads TGTGCCAGCAGCCAAGAGGGGGTCCAGACAGGGGATGGCAGCTACGAGCAGTACTTC. Its protein product is CASSQEGVQTGDGSYEQYF.

V usage is TRBV27 and J usage is TRBJ2-5, with D possibly matching TRBD1 (5 bases). The DNA end favors TRBJ2-7, so the J call may be wrong. CDR1 is MNHEY and CDR2 is SMNVEV in the germline V gene (reference sequence). The CDR3 loop spans 14 amino acids. DNA for the CDR3: TGTGCCAGCAGTTTATCGGTCAGGGACTACGAGCAGTACTTC. Encoded protein: CASSLSVRDYEQYF.

The rearrangement joins TRBV5-1 to TRBJ1-4, with TRBD1 matching 8 bases. Germline V gives CDR1 SGHRS, CDR2 YFSETQ. CDR3 length: 15 amino acids. After removal of 6 bases from V and 8 bases from J, the junction contained 12 bases not matched to a gene. This CDR3 is CASTRGPQGEEKLFF. The CDR3 nucleotides read TGCGCCAGCACCCGGGGCCCACAGGGGGAGGAAAAACTGTTTTTT. Looking up the rest from reference TRBV5-1 and TRBJ1-4 gives the full variable domain: KAGVTQTPRYLIKTRGQQVTLSCSPISGHRSVSWYQQTPGQGLQFLFEYFSETQRNKGNFPGRFSGRQFSNSRSEMNVSTLELGDSALYLCASTRGPQGEEKLFFGSGTQLSVL.

V gene TRBV2 combines with J gene TRBJ1-3, with D perhaps TRBD1 (5 bases). Germline V gene data show CDR1 as SNHLY and CDR2 as FYNNEI. The CDR3 has 16 residues. V lost 5 bases and J 0 bases, leaving 14 bases between the germline ends. CDR3 region: CASSTGTGVSGNTIYF. The CDR3 region has the DNA TGTGCCAGCAGTACCGGGACGGGGGTCTCTGGAAACACCATATATTTT.

The rearrangement links TRBV2 to TRBJ1-6, with a weak D call TRBD1 (6 bases). Germline V gene data show CDR1 as SNHLY and CDR2 as FYNNEI. The V and J ends lost 9 bases and 7 bases respectively, with 16 bases between them. CDR3 length: 14 amino acids. The chain's CDR3 is CASRGRGNNSPLHF. As DNA, the CDR3 is TGTGCCAGTAGGGGGAGGGGAAACAATTCACCCCTCCACTTT.

The V and J genes are TRBV7-9 and TRBJ1-1; D call uncertain. The CDR3 loop spans 15 amino acids. V was trimmed by 2 bases and J by 0 bases, leaving 10 bases between them. CDR1 and CDR2 from the germline V gene are SEHNR and FQNEAQ (reference sequence). The CDR3 region is CASSLLSNMNTEAFF. CDR3 DNA: TGTGCCAGCAGCTTATTATCCAACATGAACACTGAAGCTTTCTTT.

The chain recombines TRBV27 with TRBJ1-2; 7 nucleotides agree with TRBD1. The CDR3 runs to 15 residues. CDR1 is MNHEY and CDR2 is SMNVEV in the germline V gene (reference sequence). V shed 5 bases and J 3 bases; nucleotides not matched to a gene: 9. The CDR3 DNA sequence: TGTGCCAGCAGTGTAAGCTTTGGGACAGACTATGGCTACACCTTC. Protein sequence: CASSVSFGTDYGYTF.

As for this clone: A read error may account for a junction end that differs from germline. The chain joins TRBV29-1 to TRBJ1-3; 7 positions match TRBD1. This CDR3 region has 14 residues. The germline V gene has CDR1 SQVTM and CDR2 ANQGSEA. CDR3 nucleotides: TGCAGCGTTGGACCGACAGGGAACGGAAGCACCATATATTTT. Its protein is CSVGPTGNGSTIYF.

The V call is TRBV13, the J call TRBJ1-3; D is unclear. The V gene lost 1 base and the J gene lost 2 bases, with 12 bases spanning the gap. The CDR3 covers 16 residues. From germline, CDR1 is PRHDT and CDR2 FYEKMQ (reference sequence). For the CDR3, the DNA is TGTGCCAGCAGCTTAGACTCCCCCTCCCCTGGAAACACCATATATTTT. This sequence encodes CASSLDSPSPGNTIYF.

The chain employs TRBV23-1 and TRBJ2-7, with D possibly being TRBD1 (7 bases). TRBV23-1 falls under the ORF class, with uncertain function. The CDR3 has 17 residues. Trimming cost V 0 bases and J 1 base, with 16 bases left between them. This CDR3 is CASSQSRDGGQSYEQYF. In DNA form, the CDR3 reads TGCGCCAGCAGTCAATCGAGGGACGGGGGACAGTCCTACGAGCAGTACTTC.

The chain couples TRBV4-1 to TRBJ2-7; 8 bases agree with TRBD2. Trimming took 0 bases from V and 5 from J; bases not matched to a gene: 9. This CDR3 is built from 16 residues. Germline loops: CDR1 MGHRA, CDR2 YSYEKL. The CDR3 nucleotides are TGCGCCAGCAGCCAAGATGCGGGGGGCCGGGGAAACGAGCAGTACTTC. Translation gives CASSQDAGGRGNEQYF.

The chain couples TRBV7-2 to TRBJ1-2, with 9 bases that match TRBD1. CDR3 size: 15 residues. Unmatched junction bases numbered 4, after V lost 1 base and J lost 4 bases. CDR1 is SGHTA and CDR2 is FQGNSA in the germline V gene. Written as DNA, the CDR3 is TGTGCCAGCAGCTTAGGGGACAGGGAGGGCTATGGCTACACCTTC. It codes for CASSLGDREGYGYTF.

This chain uses TRBV4-1 with TRBJ2-5; 7 bases are a match to TRBD1. The trim removed 4 bases at V and 5 bases at J, leaving 13 bases unmatched. Germline values: CDR1 MGHRA, CDR2 YSYEKL. CDR3 length: 16 amino acids. CDR3 protein: CASSPKQGRKQETQYF. The DNA for the CDR3 is TGCGCCAGCAGCCCAAAACAGGGGCGGAAGCAGGAGACCCAGTACTTC.

This rearrangement joins TRBV5-8 to TRBJ2-7; weak D call: TRBD2 (5 bases). The CDR3 covers 13 residues. Trimming stripped 0 bases from V and 1 base from J, with 5 bases between. In germline, CDR1 is SGHTS, CDR2 YDEGEE. CDR3 protein: CASSLGRSYEQYF. The CDR3 DNA reads as TGTGCCAGCAGCTTGGGGAGGTCCTACGAGCAGTACTTC.

The chain employs TRBV28 and TRBJ1-6, with TRBD1 identical over 9 bases. Germline-derived CDR1 and CDR2 are MDHEN and SYDVKM. Losses at the gene ends were 7 bases for V and 7 bases for J; bases not matched to a gene: 5. The CDR3 totals 14 residues. CDR3 in DNA: TGTGCCAGCACCCCCGGGACAGGGAATTCACCCCTCCACTTT. This encodes CASTPGTGNSPLHF.

V is TRBV11-3 and J is TRBJ2-7; TRBD2 aligns across 8 bases. V lost 6 bases to trimming and J lost 3 bases; unmatched junction nucleotides: 7. The CDR3 is 14 amino acids. Germline V gene lookup returns CDR1 SGHNT and CDR2 YENEEA. The CDR3 protein is CASSLSGGHYEQYF. The CDR3, as DNA: TGTGCCAGCAGTCTTTCGGGGGGGCACTACGAGCAGTACTTC.

On this clone: An end of the junction differs from the germline gene, which may be a read error. The V and J genes are TRBV7-2 and TRBJ1-2, with 9 nucleotides matching TRBD1. The CDR3 spans 15 residues. The germline V gene has CDR1 SGHTA and CDR2 FQGNSA. The DNA of the CDR3 is TGTGCCAGCAGCCTCAACAGGGGGCTGAGCTATGACTACACCTTC. This codes for CASSLNRGLSYDYTF.

The chain is built from TRBV28 and TRBJ1-5; D not resolved. The CDR3 length is 15 residues. V lost 6 bases and J 7 bases, leaving 19 bases between the germline ends. From germline, CDR1 is MDHEN and CDR2 SYDVKM. In DNA form, the CDR3 reads TGTGCCAGCAGAGGAGCGTCCTCAGGAGGACAGCCCCAGCATTTT. It codes for CASRGASSGGQPQHF.

This rearrangement joins TRBV11-2 to TRBJ1-2, with TRBD1 matching over 8 bases. The length of the CDR3 is 15 residues. From germline, CDR1 is SGHAT and CDR2 FQNNGV. The V and J ends lost 5 bases and 4 bases, in that order; junction bases with no gene match: 9. The CDR3 bases are TGTGCCAGCAGCCCCCCCCCTCAGGGGGCCTATGGCTACACCTTC. It yields the protein CASSPPPQGAYGYTF.